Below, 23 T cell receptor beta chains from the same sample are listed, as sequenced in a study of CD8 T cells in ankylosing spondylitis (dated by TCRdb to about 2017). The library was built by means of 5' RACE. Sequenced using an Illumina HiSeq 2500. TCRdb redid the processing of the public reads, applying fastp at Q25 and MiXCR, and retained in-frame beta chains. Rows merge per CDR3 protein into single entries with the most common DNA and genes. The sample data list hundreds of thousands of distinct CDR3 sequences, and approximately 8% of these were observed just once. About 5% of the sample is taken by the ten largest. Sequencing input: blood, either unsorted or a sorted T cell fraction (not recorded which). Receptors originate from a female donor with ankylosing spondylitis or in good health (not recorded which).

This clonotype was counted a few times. CDR3 sequence: CSARDWVSGRQGETQYF. The CDR3 bases are TGCAGTGCTAGAGATTGGGTTAGCGGGAGGCAAGGAGAGACCCAGTACTTC. J is TRBJ2-5 and V is TRBV20-1; 10 nucleotides align to TRBD2. CDR1 and CDR2 from the germline V gene are DFQATT and SNEGSKA (reference sequence). The V and J ends lost 0 bases and 4 bases, in that order; junction bases with no gene match: 11. The CDR3 spans 17 residues.

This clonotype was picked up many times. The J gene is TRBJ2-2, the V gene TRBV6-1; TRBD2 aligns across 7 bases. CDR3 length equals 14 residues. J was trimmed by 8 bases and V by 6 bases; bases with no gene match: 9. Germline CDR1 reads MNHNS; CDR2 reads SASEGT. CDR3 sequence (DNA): TGTGCCAGCAGCTCAAGCGGGGTCGCGGGGGAGCTGTTTTTT. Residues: CASSSSGVAGELFF.

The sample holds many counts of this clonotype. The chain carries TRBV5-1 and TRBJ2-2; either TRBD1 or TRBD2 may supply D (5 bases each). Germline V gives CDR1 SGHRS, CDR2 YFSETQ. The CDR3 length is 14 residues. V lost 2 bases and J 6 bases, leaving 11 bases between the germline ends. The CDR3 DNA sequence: TGCGCCAGCAGCTTAGAGGGGAGCGCCGGGGAGCTGTTTTTT. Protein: CASSLEGSAGELFF.

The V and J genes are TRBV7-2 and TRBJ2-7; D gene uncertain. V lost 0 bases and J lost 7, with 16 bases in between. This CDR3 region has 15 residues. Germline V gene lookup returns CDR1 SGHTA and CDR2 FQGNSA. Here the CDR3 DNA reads TGTGCCAGCAGCTTAGCGGTGGCACTCCCAGCAGAGCAGTACTTC. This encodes CASSLAVALPAEQYF.

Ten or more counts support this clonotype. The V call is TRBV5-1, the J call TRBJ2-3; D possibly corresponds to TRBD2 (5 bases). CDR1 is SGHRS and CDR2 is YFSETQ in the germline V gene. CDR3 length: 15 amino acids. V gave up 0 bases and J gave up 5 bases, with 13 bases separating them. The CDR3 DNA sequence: TGCGCCAGCAGCTTGGCTATTGGGAGCCAAGATACGCAGTATTTT. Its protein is CASSLAIGSQDTQYF.

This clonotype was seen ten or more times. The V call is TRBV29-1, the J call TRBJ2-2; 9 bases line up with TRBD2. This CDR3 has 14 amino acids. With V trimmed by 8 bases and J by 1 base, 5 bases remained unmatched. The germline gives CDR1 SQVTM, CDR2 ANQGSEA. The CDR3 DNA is TGCAGCTTACCAGCGGGAGGGAACACCGGGGAGCTGTTTTTT. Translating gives CSLPAGGNTGELFF.

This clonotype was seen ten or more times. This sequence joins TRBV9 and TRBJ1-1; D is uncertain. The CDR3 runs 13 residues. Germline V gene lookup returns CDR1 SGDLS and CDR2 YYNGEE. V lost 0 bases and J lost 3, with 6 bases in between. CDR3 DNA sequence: TGTGCCAGCAGCGTAGAATGGGACACTGAAGCTTTCTTT. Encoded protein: CASSVEWDTEAFF.

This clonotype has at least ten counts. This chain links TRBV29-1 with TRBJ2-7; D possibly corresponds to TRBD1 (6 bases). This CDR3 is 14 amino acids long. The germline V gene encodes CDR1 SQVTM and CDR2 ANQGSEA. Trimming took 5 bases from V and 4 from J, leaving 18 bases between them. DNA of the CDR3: TGCAGCGTTACACAACCGGGACATCGATACGAGCAGTACTTC. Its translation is CSVTQPGHRYEQYF.

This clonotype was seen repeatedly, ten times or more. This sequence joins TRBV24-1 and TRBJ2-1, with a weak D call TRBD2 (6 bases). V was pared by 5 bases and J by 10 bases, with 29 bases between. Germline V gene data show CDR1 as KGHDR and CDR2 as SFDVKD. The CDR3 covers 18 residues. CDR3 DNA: TGTGCCACCAGTGTCTCCGGAAAATCGGGACTCGAAGGTTACGAGCAGTTCTTC. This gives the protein CATSVSGKSGLEGYEQFF.

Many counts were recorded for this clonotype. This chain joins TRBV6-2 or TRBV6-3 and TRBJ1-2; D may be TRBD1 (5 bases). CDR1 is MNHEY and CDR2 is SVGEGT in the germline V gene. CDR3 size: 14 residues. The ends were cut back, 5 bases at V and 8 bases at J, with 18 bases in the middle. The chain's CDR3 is CASSPGTSRGGYTF. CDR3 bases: TGTGCCAGCAGTCCAGGGACGTCGCGAGGCGGCTACACCTTC.

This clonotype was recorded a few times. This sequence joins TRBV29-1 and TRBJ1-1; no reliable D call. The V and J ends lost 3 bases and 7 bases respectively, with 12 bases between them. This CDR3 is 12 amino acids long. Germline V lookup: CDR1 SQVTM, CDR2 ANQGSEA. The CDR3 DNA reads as TGCAGCGTTGAGGAGGCACGTGGTGAAGCTTTCTTT. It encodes CSVEEARGEAFF.

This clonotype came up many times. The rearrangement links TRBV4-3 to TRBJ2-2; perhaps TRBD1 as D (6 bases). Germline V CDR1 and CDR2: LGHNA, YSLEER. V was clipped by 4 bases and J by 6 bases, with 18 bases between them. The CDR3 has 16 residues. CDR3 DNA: TGCGCCAGCAGCCGATGGACCCCGACAGGCCCCGGGGAGCTGTTTTTT. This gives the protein CASSRWTPTGPGELFF.

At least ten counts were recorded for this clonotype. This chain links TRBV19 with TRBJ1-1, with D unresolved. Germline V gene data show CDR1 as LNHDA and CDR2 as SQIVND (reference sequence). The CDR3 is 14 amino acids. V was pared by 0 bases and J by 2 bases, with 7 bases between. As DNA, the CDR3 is TGTGCCAGTAGTATAGATAGGGTTAACACTGAAGCTTTCTTT. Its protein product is CASSIDRVNTEAFF.

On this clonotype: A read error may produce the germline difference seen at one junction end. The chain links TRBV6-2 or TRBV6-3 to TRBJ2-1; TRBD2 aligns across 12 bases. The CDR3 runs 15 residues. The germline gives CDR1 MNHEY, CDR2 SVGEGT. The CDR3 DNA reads TGTGACAGCAGTCTTCTAGCGGGAGGGTACAATGAGCAGTTCTTC. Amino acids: CDSSLLAGGYNEQFF.

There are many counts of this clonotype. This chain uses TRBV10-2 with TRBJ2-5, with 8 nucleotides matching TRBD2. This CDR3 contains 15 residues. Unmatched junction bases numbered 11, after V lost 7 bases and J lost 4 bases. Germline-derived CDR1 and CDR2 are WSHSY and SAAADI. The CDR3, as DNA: TGCGCCAGCACCCCAGCGGGAGCATCGGGAGAGACCCAGTACTTC. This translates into CASTPAGASGETQYF.

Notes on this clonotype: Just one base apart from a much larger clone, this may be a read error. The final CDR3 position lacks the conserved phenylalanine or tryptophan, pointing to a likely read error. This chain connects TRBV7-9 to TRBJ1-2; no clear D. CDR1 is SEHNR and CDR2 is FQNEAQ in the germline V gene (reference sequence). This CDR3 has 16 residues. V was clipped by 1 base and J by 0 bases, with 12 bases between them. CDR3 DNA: TGTGCCAGCAGCTTAGTAGTTGCCGTTCCTAACTATGGCTACACCCTC. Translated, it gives CASSLVVAVPNYGYTL.

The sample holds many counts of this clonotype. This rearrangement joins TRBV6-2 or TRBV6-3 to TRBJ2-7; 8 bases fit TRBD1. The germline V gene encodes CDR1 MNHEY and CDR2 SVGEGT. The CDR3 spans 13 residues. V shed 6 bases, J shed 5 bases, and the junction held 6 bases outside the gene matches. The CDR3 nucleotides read TGTGCCAGCAGACCGGGACAGGAGAACGAGCAGTACTTC. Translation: CASRPGQENEQYF.

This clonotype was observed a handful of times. This chain's CDR3 is CASSRSRREQFF. The CDR3 nucleotides read TGTGCCAGCAGCCGTAGCCGACGCGAGCAGTTCTTC. The rearrangement joins TRBV7-2 to TRBJ2-1; D is ambiguous. V was trimmed by 5 bases and J by 10 bases, leaving 12 bases between them. The germline V gene encodes CDR1 SGHTA and CDR2 FQGNSA. The CDR3 totals 12 residues.

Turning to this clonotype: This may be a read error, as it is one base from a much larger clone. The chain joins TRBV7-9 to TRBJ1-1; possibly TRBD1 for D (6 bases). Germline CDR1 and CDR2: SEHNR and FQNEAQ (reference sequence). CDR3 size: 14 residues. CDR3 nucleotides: TGTGTCAGCAGCTCCCGGGACACATACACTGAAGCTTTCTTT. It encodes CVSSSRDTYTEAFF.

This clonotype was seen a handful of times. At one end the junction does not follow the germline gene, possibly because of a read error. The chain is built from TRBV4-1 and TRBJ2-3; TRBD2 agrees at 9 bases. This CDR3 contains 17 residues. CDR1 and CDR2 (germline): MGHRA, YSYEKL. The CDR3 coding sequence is TGTGCCAGCAGCCGGGGATGGGCGGGAGGGGACACAGATACGCAGTATTTT. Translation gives CASSRGWAGGDTDTQYF.

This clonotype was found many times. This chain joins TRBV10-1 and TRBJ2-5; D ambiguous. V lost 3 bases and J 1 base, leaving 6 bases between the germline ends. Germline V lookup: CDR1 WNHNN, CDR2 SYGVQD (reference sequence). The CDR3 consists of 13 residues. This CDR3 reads CASSEQLQETQYF. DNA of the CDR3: TGCGCCAGCAGTGAACAACTCCAAGAGACCCAGTACTTC.

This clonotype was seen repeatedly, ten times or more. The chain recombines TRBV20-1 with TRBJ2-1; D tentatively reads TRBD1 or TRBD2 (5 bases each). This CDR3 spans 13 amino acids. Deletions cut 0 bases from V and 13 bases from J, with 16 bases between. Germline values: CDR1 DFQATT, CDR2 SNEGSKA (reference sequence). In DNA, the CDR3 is TGCAGTGCTAGAGATAGCGAGTGGCAGGGCCAGTTCTTC. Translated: CSARDSEWQGQFF.

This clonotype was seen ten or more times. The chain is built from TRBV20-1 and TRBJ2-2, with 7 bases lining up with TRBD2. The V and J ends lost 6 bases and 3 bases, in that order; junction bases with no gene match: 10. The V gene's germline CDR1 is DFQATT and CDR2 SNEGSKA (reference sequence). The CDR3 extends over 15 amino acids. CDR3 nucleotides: TGCAGTGCCCGACGCGAGCGGGGCTACACCGGGGAGCTGTTTTTT. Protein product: CSARRERGYTGELFF.